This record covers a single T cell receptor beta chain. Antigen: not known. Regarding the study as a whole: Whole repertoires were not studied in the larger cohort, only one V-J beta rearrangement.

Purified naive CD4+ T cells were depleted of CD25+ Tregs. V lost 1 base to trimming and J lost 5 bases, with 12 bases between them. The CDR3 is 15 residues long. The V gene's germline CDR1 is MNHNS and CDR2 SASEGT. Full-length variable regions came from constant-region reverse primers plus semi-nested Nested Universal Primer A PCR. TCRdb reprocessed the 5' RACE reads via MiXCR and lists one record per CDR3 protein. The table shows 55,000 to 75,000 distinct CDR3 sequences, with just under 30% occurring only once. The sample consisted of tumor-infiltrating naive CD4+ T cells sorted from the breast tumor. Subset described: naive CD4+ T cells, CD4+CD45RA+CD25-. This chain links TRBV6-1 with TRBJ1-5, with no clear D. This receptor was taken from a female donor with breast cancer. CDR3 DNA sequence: TGTGCCAGCAGTGAAGGCCCCCTATTGGATCAGCCCCAGCATTTT. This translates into CASSEGPLLDQPQHF.